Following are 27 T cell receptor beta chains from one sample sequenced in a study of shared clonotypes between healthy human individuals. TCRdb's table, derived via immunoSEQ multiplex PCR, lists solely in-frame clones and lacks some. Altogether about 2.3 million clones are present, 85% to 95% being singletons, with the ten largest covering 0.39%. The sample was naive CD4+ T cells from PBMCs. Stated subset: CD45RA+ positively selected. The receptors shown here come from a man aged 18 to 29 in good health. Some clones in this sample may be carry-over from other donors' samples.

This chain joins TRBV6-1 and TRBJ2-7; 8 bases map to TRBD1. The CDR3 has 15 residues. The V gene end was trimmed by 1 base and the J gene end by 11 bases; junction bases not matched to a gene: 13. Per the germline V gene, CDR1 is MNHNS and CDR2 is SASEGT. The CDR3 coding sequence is TGTGCCAGCAGTGAAGAAAATGCAGGGGGCGTCAGGAAGTACTTC. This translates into CASSEENAGGVRKYF.

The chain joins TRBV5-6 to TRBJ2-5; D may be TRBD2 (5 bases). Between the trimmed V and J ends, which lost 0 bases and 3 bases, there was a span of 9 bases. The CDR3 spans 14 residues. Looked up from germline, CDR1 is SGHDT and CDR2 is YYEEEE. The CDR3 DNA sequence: TGTGCCAGCAGCTTGGTTCGGGGAAAAGAGACCCAGTACTTC. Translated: CASSLVRGKETQYF.

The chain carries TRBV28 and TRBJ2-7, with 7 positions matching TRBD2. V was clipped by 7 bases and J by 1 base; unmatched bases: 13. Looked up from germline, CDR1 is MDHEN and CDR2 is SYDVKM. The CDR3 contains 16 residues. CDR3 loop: CASIGGSLQRSYEQYF. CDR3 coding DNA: TGTGCCAGCATTGGCGGGAGTTTGCAAAGGTCCTACGAGCAGTACTTC.

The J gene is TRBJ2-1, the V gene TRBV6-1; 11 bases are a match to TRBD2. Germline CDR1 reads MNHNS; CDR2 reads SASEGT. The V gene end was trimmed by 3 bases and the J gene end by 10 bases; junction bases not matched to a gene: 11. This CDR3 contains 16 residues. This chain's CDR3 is CASSDPGLAGGREQFF. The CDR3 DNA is TGTGCCAGCAGTGACCCCGGACTAGCGGGTGGGCGGGAGCAGTTCTTC.

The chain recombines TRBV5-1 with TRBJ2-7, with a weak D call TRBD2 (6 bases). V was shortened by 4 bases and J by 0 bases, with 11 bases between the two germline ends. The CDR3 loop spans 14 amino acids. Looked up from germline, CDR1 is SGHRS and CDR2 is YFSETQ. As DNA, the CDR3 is TGCGCCAGCAGCGATCTAGCGAACTCCTACGAGCAGTACTTC. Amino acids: CASSDLANSYEQYF.

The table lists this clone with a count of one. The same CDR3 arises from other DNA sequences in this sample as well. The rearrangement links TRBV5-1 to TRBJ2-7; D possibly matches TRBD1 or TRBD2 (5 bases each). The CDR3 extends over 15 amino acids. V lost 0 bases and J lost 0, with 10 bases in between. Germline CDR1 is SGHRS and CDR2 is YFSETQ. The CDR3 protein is CASSLAPGSSYEQYF. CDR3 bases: TGCGCCAGCAGCTTGGCGCCAGGGAGCTCCTACGAGCAGTACTTC.

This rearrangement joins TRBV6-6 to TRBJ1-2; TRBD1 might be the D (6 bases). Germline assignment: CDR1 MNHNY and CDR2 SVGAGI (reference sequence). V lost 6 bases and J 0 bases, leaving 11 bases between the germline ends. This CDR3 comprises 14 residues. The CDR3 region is CASSQEGANYGYTF. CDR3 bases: TGTGCCAGCAGCCAGGAGGGGGCTAACTATGGCTACACCTTC.

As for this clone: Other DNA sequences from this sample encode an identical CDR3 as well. CDR3 loop: CASSPTGPDTQYF. The CDR3 DNA reads TGCGCCAGCAGCCCGACAGGGCCAGATACGCAGTATTTT. The V and J genes are TRBV5-1 and TRBJ2-3; 7 positions match TRBD1. Germline CDR1 is SGHRS and CDR2 is YFSETQ. This CDR3 region has 13 residues. The V and J ends lost 4 bases and 4 bases, in that order; junction bases with no gene match: 3.

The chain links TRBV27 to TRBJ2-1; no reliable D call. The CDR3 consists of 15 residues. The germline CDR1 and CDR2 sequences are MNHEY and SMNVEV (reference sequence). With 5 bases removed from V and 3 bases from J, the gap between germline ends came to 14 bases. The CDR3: CASSPERQNYNEQFF. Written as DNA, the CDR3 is TGTGCCAGCAGTCCCGAGAGGCAAAACTACAATGAGCAGTTCTTC.

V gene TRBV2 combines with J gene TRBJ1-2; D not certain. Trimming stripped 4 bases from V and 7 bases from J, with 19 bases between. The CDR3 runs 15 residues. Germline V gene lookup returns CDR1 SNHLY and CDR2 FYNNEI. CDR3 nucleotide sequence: TGTGCCAGCAGTGTATTAATGGGGAGTCTCTCTGGCTACACCTTC. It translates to CASSVLMGSLSGYTF.

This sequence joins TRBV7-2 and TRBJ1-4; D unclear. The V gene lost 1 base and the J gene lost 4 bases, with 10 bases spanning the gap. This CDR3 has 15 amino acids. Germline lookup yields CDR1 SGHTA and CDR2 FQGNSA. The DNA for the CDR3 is TGTGCCAGCAGCTTAGTGGCAGCCCGTAATGAAAAACTGTTTTTT. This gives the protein CASSLVAARNEKLFF.

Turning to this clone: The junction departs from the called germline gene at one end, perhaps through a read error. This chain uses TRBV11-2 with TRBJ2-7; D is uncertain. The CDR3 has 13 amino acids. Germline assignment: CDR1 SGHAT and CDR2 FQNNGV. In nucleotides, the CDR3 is TGTGCCAGCAGCTCGGCGTCCAGACACCTCTTCTCCTTC. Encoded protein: CASSSASRHLFSF.

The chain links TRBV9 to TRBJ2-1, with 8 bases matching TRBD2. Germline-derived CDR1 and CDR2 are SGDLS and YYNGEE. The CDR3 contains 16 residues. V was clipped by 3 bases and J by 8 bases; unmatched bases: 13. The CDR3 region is CASSARLSGSSYEQFF. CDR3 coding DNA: TGTGCCAGCAGCGCCCGACTGAGCGGGAGTAGCTATGAGCAGTTCTTC. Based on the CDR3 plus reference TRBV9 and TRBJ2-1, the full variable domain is DSGVTQTPKHLITATGQRVTLRCSPRSGDLSVYWYQQSLDQGLQFLIQYYNGEERAKGNILERFSAQQFPDLHSELNLSSLELGDSALYFCASSARLSGSSYEQFFGPGTRLTVL.

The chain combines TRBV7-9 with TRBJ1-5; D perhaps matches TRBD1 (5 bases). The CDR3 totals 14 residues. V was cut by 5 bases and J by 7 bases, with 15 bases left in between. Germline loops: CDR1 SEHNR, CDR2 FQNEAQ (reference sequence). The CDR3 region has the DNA TGTGCCAGCAGCCCAAACCTGGGGGACCAGCCCCAGCATTTT. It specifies CASSPNLGDQPQHF.

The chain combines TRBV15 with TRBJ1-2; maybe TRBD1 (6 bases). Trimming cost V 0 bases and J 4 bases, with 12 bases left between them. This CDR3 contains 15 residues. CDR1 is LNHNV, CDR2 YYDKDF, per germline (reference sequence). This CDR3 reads CATSRDGGRIYGYTF. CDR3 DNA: TGTGCCACCAGCAGAGATGGGGGGCGCATCTATGGCTACACCTTC.

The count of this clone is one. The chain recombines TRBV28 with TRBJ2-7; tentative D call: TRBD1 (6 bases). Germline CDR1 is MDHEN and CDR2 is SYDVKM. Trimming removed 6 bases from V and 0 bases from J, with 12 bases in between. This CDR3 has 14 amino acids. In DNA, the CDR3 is TGTGCCAGCAGGATAGGGACACCCTCCTACGAGCAGTACTTC. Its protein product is CASRIGTPSYEQYF.

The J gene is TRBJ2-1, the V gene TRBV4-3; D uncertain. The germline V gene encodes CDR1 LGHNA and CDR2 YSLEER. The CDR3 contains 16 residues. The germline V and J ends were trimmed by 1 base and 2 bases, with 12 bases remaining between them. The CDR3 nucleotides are TGCGCCAGCAGCCAAGCGGCAGGTAGCACCTACAATGAGCAGTTCTTC. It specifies CASSQAAGSTYNEQFF.

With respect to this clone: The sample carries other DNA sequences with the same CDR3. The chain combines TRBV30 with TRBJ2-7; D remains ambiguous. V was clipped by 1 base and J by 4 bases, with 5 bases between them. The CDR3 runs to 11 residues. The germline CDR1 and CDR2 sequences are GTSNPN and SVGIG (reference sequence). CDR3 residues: CAWSDGYEQYF. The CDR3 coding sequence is TGTGCCTGGAGTGATGGTTACGAGCAGTACTTC.

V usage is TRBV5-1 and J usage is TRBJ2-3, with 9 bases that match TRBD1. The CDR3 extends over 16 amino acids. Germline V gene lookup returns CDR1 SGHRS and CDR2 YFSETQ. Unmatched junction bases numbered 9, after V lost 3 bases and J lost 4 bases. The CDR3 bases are TGCGCCAGCAGCTCGCCGGGGACAGGGACGGCAGATACGCAGTATTTT. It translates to CASSSPGTGTADTQYF.

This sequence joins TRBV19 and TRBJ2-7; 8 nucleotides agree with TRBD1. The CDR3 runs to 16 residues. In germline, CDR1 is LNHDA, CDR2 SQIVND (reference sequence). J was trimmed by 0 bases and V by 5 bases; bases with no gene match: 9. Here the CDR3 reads CASSAALGQASYEQYF. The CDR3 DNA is TGTGCCAGTAGTGCCGCCTTGGGACAGGCCTCCTACGAGCAGTACTTC.

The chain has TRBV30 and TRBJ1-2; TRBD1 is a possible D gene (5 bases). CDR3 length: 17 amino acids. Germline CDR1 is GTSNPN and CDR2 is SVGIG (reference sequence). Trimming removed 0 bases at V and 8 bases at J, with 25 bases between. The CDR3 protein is CAWSVLGEEGMSGGYTF. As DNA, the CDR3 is TGTGCCTGGAGTGTACTGGGCGAGGAGGGGATGTCGGGAGGCTACACCTTC.

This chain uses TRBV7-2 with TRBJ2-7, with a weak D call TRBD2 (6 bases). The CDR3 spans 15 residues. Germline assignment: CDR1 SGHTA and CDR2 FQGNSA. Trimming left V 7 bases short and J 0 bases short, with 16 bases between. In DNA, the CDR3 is TGTGCCAGCAACTCCCACCGGGACTTCTCCTACGAGCAGTACTTC. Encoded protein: CASNSHRDFSYEQYF.

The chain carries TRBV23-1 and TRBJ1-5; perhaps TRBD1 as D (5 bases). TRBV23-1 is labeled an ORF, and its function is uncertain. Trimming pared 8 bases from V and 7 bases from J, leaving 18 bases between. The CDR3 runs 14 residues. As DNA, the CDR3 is TGCGCCAGCCGTCGCGGGACTGCAATCCAGCCCCAGCATTTT. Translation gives CASRRGTAIQPQHF.

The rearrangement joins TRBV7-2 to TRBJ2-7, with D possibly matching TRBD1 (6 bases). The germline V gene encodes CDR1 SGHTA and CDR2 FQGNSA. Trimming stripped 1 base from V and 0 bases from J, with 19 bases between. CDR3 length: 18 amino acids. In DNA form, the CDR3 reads TGTGCCAGCAGCTTAGAGACAGGCTTGGGTTTCAGCTCCTACGAGCAGTACTTC. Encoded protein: CASSLETGLGFSSYEQYF.

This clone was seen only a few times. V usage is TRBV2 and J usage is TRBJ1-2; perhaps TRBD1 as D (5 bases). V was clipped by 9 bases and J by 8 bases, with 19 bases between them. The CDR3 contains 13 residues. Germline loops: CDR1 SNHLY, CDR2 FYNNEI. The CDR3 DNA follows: TGTGCCAGTCTTCGGGACGTAAGGGGAGGCTACACCTTC. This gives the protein CASLRDVRGGYTF.

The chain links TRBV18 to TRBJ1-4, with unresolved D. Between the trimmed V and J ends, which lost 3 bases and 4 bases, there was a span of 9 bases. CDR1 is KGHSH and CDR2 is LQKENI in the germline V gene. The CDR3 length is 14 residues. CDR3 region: CASSPQRINEKLFF. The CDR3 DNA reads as TGTGCCAGCTCACCCCAACGGATTAATGAAAAACTGTTTTTT. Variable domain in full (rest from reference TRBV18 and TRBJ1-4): NAGVMQNPRHLVRRRGQEARLRCSPMKGHSHVYWYRQLPEEGLKFMVYLQKENIIDESGMPKERFSAEFPKEGPSILRIQQVVRGDSAAYFCASSPQRINEKLFFGSGTQLSVL.

CDR3 in amino acids: CSAGQGGVEAFF. The CDR3 coding sequence is TGCAGCGCGGGACAGGGAGGGGTTGAAGCTTTCTTT. This chain connects TRBV29-1 to TRBJ1-1; 9 nucleotides align to TRBD1. The V gene end was trimmed by 7 bases and the J gene end by 7 bases; junction bases not matched to a gene: 7. Germline CDR1 reads SQVTM; CDR2 reads ANQGSEA. CDR3 length equals 12 residues. Using reference TRBV29-1 and TRBJ1-1 for the parts outside the CDR3, the full variable domain is SAVISQKPSRDICQRGTSLTIQCQVDSQVTMMFWYRQQPGQSLTLIATANQGSEATYESGFVIDKFPISRPNLTFSTLTVSNMSPEDSSIYLCSAGQGGVEAFFGQGTRLTVV.